This is a list of T cell receptor beta chains from one sample in a study of cytomegalovirus exposure and HLA in healthy donors. Clones were read by immunoSEQ multiplex PCR, and TCRdb kept only the in-frame ones, dropping some. The sample lists around 250,000 clones, 85% to 95% seen once, with around 1.7% in the top ten. Sample: PBMCs. All receptors come from a girl aged 2 to 9 in good health and CMV-seronegative. Each CDR3 is given with its conserved first and last residue. D genes are given only for firm matches. Only some rows state a clone size, as once, few, many or a class for expanded clones.

>TRBJ2-1|.|TRBV7-6|TRBD2
CASSLAVLAGGPPNEQFF
TGTGCCAGCAGCTTAGCGGTCCTAGCGGGAGGCCCCCCCAATGAGCAGTTCTTC
>TRBJ2-1|.|TRBV11-2|.
CASTPSTTLGYDEQFF
TGTGCCAGCACCCCATCAACCACACTAGGTTACGATGAGCAGTTCTTC
>TRBJ2-7|.|TRBV9|.
CASSAMGSYEQYF
TGTGCCAGCAGCGCCATGGGGAGCTACGAGCAGTACTTC
>TRBJ2-7|.|TRBV30|.
CAWSVGGGSYEQYF
TGTGCCTGGAGTGTAGGTGGGGGGAGCTACGAGCAGTACTTC
>TRBJ2-7|.|TRBV6-1|TRBD2
CASSGDGRKDYEQYF
TGTGCCAGCAGTGGGGACGGGAGGAAGGACTACGAGCAGTACTTC
>TRBJ2-2|.|TRBV5-6|TRBD1
CASSLGTGSAGELFF
TGTGCCAGCAGCTTGGGGACAGGGTCCGCCGGGGAGCTGTTTTTT
>TRBJ1-2|.|TRBV7-9|.
CASSPQTVPTNYGYTF
TGTGCCAGCAGCCCCCAGACAGTACCGACTAACTATGGCTACACCTTC
>TRBJ2-5|once|TRBV7-8|.
CASSLPDGRETQYF
TGTGCCAGCAGCTTGCCGGATGGGCGCGAGACCCAGTACTTC
>TRBJ2-7|.|TRBV15|TRBD2
CATSRGLAGGYEQYF
TGTGCCACCAGCAGGGGACTAGCGGGAGGCTACGAGCAGTACTTC
>TRBJ2-7|.|TRBV10-3|TRBD1
CATRPPGTGAYEQYF
TGTGCCACCAGACCCCCCGGGACAGGAGCCTACGAGCAGTACTTC
>TRBJ1-4|.|TRBV6-1|.
CASSEPMGGSNEKLFF
TGTGCCAGCAGTGAACCTATGGGGGGTTCCAATGAAAAACTGTTTTTT
>TRBJ1-4|.|TRBV5-1|TRBD1
CASSLVPYGDRANEKLFF
TGCGCCAGCAGCTTGGTCCCCTACGGGGACAGGGCTAATGAAAAACTGTTTTTT
>TRBJ1-2|.|TRBV19|TRBD1
CASSTGQGYGYTF
TGTGCCAGTAGTACGGGACAGGGCTATGGCTACACCTTC
>TRBJ1-2|few|TRBV5-4|.
CASSPGDRMFYGYTF
TGTGCCAGCAGCCCAGGAGACAGGATGTTCTATGGCTACACCTTC